This record concerns one T cell receptor (beta chain) sequence. As yet, its antigen is unknown. These data belong to a study of T cell responses to AZD1222 COVID-19 vaccine. Study conclusions and caveats: Nearly half of spike-specific TCRs reportedly go after variant regions that carry no mutations.

CDR3 length: 13 amino acids. The germline CDR1 and CDR2 sequences are ENHRY and SYGVKD. Trimming pared 2 bases from V and 1 base from J, leaving 5 bases between. Using immunoSEQ multiplex PCR, the repertoire was profiled, and TCRdb retains in-frame clones only, with some absent. The sample includes approximately 150,000 clones, roughly 92% of them seen just once. This clonotype originated in an adult in good health. This sample comprised peripheral blood, obtained on day 0 of AZD1222 vaccination. The chain carries TRBV10-3 and TRBJ1-1; no clear D. CDR3 residues: CAISEGENTEAFF. The CDR3, as DNA: TGTGCCATCAGTGAGGGTGAGAACACTGAAGCTTTCTTT.